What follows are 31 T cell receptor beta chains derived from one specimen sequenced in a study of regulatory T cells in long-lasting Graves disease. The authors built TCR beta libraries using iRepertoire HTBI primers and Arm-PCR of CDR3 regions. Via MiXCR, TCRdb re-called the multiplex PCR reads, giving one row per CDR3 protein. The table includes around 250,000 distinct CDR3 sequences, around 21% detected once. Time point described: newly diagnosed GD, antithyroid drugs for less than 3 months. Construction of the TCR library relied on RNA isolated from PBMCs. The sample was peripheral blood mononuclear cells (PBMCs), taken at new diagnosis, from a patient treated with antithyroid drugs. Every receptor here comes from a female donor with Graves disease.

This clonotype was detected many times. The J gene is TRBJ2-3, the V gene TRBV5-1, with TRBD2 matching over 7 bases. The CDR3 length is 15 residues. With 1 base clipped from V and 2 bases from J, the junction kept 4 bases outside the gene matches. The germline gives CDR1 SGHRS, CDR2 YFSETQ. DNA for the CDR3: TGCGCCAGCAGCTTGATGGGGGGGGACACAGATACGCAGTATTTT. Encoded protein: CASSLMGGDTDTQYF.

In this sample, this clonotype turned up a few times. CDR3 coding DNA: TGCAGTGCCAACCCCGGGAGTAGCTCCTACGAGCAGTACTTC. Its protein product is CSANPGSSSYEQYF. The V call is TRBV20-1, the J call TRBJ2-7; TRBD2 might be the D (6 bases). Germline V CDR1 and CDR2: DFQATT, SNEGSKA (reference sequence). The CDR3 runs to 14 residues. Deletions cut 6 bases from V and 0 bases from J, with 15 bases between.

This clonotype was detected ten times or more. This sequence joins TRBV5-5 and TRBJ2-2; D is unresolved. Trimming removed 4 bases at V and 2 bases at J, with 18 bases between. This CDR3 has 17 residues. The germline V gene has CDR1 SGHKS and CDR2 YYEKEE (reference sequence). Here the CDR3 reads CASSRTWGRANTGELFF. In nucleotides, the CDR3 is TGTGCCAGCAGCCGGACCTGGGGTAGGGCAAACACCGGGGAGCTGTTTTTT.

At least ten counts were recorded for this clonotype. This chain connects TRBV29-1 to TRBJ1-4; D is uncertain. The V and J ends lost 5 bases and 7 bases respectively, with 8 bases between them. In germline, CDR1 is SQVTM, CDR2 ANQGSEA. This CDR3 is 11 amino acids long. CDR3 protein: CSVLDGEKLFF. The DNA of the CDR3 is TGCAGCGTTTTGGACGGTGAAAAACTGTTTTTT.

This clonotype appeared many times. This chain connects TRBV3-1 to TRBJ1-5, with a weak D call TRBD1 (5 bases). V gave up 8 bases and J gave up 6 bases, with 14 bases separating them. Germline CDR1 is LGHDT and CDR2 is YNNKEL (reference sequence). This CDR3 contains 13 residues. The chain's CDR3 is CASRGGVAQPQHF. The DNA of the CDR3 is TGTGCCAGCCGGGGGGGGGTTGCTCAGCCCCAGCATTTT.

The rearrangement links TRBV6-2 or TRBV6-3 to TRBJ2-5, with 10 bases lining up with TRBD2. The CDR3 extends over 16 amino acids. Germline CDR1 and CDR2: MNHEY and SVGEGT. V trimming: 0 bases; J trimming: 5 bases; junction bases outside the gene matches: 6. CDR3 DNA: TGTGCCAGCAGTTACTCGGAGCGGGGGGGCTCTGAGACCCAGTACTTC. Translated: CASSYSERGGSETQYF.

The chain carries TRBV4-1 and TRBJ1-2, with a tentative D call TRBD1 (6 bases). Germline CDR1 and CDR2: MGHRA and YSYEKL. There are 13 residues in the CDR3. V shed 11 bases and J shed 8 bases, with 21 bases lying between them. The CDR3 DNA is TGCGCCTGCAAAGGGGACACCAATGGGGGCTACACCTTC. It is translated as CACKGDTNGGYTF.

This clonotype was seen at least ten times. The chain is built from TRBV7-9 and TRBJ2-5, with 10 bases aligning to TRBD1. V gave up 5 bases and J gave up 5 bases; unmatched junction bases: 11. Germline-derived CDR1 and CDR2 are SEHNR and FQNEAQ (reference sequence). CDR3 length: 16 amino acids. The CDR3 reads CASSVSGTGESETQYF. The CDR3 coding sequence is TGTGCCAGCAGCGTCTCCGGGACAGGGGAATCGGAGACCCAGTACTTC. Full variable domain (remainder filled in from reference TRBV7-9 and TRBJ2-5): DTGVSQNPRHKITKRGQNVTFRCDPISEHNRLYWYRQTLGQGPEFLTYFQNEAQLEKSRLLSDRFSAERPKGSFSTLEIQRTEQGDSAMYLCASSVSGTGESETQYFGPGTRLLVL.

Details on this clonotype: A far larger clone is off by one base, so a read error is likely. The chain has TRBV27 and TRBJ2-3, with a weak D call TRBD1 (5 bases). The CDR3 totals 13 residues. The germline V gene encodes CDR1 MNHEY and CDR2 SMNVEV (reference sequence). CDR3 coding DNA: TGTGCCAGCAGCTTACAGAGCACAGGTACGCAGTATTTT. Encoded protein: CASSLQSTGTQYF.

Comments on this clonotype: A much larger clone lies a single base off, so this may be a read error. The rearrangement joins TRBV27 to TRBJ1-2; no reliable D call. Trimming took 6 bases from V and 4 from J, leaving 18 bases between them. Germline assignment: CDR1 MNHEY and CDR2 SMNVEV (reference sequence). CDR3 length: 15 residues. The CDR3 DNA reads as TGTGCCAGCAGCCGGGCACACGACGGGAGCTATGGCTACACCTTC. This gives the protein CASSRAHDGSYGYTF.

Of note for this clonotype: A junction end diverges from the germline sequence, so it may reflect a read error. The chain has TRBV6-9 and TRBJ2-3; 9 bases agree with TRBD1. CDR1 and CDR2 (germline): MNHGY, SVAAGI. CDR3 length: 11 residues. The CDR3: CANSYGGQGYF. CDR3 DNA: TGTGCCAACAGTTACGGGGGACAGGGGTATTTT.

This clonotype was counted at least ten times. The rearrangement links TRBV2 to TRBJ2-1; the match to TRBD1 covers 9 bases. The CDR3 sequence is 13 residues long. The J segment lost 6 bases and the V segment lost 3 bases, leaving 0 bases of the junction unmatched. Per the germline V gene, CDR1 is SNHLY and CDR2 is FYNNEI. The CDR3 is CASSEDRGNEQFF. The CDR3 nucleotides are TGTGCCAGCAGTGAGGACAGGGGCAATGAGCAGTTCTTC.

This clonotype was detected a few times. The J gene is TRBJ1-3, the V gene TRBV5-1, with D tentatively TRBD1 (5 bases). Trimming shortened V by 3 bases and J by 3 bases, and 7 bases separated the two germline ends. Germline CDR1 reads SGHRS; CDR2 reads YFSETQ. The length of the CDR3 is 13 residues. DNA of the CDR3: TGCGCCAGCAGCTGGGGGTTTGGAAACACCATATATTTT. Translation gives CASSWGFGNTIYF.

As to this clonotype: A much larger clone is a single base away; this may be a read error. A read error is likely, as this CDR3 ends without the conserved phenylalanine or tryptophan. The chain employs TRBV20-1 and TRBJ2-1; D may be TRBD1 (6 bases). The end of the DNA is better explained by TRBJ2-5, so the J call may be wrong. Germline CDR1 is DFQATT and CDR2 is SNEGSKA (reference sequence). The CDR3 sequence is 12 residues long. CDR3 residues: CSAQTGQETQYL. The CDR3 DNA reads TGCAGTGCTCAGACAGGCCAAGAGACCCAGTACCTC.

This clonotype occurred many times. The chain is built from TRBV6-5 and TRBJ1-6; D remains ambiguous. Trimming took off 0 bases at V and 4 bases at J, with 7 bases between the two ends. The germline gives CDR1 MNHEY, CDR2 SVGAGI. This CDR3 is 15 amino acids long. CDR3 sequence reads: CASSYSGPYNSPLHF. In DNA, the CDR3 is TGTGCCAGCAGTTACTCTGGACCGTATAATTCACCCCTCCACTTT.

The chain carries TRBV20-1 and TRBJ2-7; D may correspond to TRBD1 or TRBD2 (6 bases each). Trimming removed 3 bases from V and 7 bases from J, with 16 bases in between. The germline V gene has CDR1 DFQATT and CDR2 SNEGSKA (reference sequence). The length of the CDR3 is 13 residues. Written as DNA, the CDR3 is TGCAGTGCTAGCCTTGGGGGGCCTAAAGAGCAGTACTTC. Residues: CSASLGGPKEQYF.

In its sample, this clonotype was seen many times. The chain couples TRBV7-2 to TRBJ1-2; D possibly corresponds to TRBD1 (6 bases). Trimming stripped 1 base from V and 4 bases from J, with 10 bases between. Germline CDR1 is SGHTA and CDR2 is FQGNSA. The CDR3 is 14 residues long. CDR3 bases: TGTGCCAGCAGCTTAGACAGGACAGCCTATGGCTACACCTTC. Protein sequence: CASSLDRTAYGYTF.

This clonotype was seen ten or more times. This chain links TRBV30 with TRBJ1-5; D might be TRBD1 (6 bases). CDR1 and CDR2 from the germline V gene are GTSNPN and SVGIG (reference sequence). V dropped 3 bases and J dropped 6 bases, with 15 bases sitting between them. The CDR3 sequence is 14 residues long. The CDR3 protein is CAWSEGGHSQPQHF. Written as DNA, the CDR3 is TGTGCCTGGAGCGAAGGGGGGCATAGTCAGCCCCAGCATTTT.

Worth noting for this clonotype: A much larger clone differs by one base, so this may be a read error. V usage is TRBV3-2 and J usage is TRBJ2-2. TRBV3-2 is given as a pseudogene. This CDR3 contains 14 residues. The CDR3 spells CASSGNRNTGELLF. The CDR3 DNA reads TGTGCCAGCAGCGGAAACAGGAACACCGGGGAGCTGCTTTTT.

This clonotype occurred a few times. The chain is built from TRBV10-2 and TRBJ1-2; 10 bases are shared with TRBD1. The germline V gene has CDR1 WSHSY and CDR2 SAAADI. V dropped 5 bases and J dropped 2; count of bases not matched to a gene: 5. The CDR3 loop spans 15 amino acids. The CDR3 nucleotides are TGCGCCAGCAGTCACGGGACAGGGGCCAACTATGGCTACACCTTC. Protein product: CASSHGTGANYGYTF.

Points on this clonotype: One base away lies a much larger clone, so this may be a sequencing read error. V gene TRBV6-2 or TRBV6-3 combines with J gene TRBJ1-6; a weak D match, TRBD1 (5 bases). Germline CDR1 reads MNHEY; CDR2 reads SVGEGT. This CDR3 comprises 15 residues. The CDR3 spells CASSHSQLGDSPLHF. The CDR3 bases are TGTGCCAGCAGTCACTCACAGCTAGGGGATTCACCCCTCCACTTT.

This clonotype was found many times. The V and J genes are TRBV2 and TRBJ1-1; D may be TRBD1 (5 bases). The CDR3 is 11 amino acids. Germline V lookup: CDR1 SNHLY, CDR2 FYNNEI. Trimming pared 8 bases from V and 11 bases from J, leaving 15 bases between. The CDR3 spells CASGRGRWAFF. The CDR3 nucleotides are TGTGCCAGCGGACGGGGCAGGTGGGCTTTCTTT.

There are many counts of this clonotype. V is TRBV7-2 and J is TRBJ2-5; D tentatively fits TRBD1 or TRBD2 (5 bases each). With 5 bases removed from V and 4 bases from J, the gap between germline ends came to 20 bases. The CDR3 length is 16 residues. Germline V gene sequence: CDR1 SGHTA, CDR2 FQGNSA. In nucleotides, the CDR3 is TGTGCCAGCAGCATAAGAGGACATCGGGGACGAGAGACCCAGTACTTC. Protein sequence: CASSIRGHRGRETQYF.

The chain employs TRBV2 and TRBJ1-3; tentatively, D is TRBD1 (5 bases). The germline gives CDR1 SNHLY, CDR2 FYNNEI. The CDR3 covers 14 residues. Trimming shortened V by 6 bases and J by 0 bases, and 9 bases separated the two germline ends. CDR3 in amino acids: CASRGVHSGNTIYF. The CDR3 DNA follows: TGTGCCAGCAGGGGGGTCCACTCTGGAAACACCATATATTTT. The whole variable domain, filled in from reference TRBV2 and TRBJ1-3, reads EPEVTQTPSHQVTQMGQEVILRCVPISNHLYFYWYRQILGQKVEFLVSFYNNEISEKSEIFDDQFSVERPDGSNFTLKIRSTKLEDSAMYFCASRGVHSGNTIYFGEGSWLTVV.

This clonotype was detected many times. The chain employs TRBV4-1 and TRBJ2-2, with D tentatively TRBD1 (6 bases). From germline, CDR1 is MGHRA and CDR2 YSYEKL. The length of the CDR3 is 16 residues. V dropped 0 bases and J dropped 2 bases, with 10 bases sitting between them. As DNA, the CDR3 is TGCGCCAGCAGCCAAGAGTCAGGGGCTAACACCGGGGAGCTGTTTTTT. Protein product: CASSQESGANTGELFF.

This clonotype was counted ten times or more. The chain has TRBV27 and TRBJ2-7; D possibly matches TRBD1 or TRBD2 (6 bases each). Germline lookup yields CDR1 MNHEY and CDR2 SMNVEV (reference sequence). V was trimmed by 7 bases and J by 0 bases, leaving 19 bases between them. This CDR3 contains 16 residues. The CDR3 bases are TGTGCCAGCACCTCGAGCGTCGGGGGCCTCTCCTACGAGCAGTACTTC. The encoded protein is CASTSSVGGLSYEQYF.

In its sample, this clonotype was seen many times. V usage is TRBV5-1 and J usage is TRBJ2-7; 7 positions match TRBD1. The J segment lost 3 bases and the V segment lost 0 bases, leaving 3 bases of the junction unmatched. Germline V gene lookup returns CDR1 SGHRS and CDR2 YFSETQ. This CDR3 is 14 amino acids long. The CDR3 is CASSLAQGNYEQYF. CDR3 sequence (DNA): TGCGCCAGCAGCTTGGCACAGGGGAACTACGAGCAGTACTTC.

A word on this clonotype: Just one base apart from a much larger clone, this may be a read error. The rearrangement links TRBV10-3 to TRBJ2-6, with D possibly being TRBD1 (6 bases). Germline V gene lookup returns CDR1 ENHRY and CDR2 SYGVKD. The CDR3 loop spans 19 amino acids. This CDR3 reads CAISDEYGTRRSGGNVLTF. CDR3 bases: TGTGCCATCAGTGACGAGTATGGGACAAGACGTTCTGGGGGCAACGTCCTGACTTTC.

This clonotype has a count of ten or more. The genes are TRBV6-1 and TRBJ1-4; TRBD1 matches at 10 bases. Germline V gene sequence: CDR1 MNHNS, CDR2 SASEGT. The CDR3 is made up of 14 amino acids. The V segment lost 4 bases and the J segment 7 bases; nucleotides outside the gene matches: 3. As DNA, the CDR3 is TGTGCCAGCAGTGCCGGGACAGGGGCTGAAAAACTGTTTTTT. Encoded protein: CASSAGTGAEKLFF.

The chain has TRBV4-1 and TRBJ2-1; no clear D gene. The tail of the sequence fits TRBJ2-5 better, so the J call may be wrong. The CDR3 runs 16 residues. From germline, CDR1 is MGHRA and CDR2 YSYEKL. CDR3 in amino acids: CASSQGIVRFQETQYF. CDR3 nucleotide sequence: TGCGCCAGCAGCCAAGGGATAGTACGTTTCCAAGAGACCCAGTACTTC.

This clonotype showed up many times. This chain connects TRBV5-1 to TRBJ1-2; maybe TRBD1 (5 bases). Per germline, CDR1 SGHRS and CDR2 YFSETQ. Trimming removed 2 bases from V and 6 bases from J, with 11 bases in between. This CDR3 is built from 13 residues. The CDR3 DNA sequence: TGCGCCAGCAGCTTTGGGGGTCGGGATGGCTACACCTTC. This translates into CASSFGGRDGYTF.